Presented here are 24 T cell receptor beta chains from one specimen sequenced in a study of cytomegalovirus exposure and HLA in healthy donors. PCR employed 60 Vbeta and 13 Jbeta primers. Libraries were prepared by immunoSEQ multiplex PCR; TCRdb keeps only in-frame clonotypes and omits some of them. The table lists some 240,000 clones, over 90% of them singletons. The sequencing input was PBMCs. The source is a girl aged 2-10 years in good health and CMV-seronegative.

DNA of the CDR3: TGTGCCAGCAGCTTGGGTACTAGCGAGTACAATGAGCAGTTCTTC. Translated: CASSLGTSEYNEQFF. The gene calls are TRBV5-4 and TRBJ2-1; 7 bases align to TRBD2. V lost 0 bases and J lost 4; bases outside the gene matches: 4. The CDR3 loop spans 15 amino acids. Germline V lookup: CDR1 SGHNT, CDR2 YYREEE (reference sequence).

The chain recombines TRBV29-1 with TRBJ2-1; D may be TRBD2 (5 bases). The V gene's germline CDR1 is SQVTM and CDR2 ANQGSEA. V lost 4 bases to trimming and J lost 9 bases, with 7 bases between them. The CDR3 runs 10 residues. CDR3 DNA sequence: TGCAGCGTTGGGGAGCTTGAGCAGTTCTTC. This encodes CSVGELEQFF.

As DNA, the CDR3 is TGTGCCAGCAGTGACTCTTTGGGCGGGAGCGCGAGCAATGAGCAGTTCTTC. Encoded protein: CASSDSLGGSASNEQFF. V is TRBV6-4 and J is TRBJ2-1, with TRBD2 matching over 7 bases. This CDR3 comprises 17 residues. Germline values: CDR1 MRHNA, CDR2 SNTAGT. The junction had 11 bases not matched to a gene; V was cut back by 0 bases and J by 6 bases.

CDR3 coding DNA: TGTGCCAGCAGGCCCCTGGTGGGAGGAAGGAATGAGCAGTTCTTC. Amino acid sequence: CASRPLVGGRNEQFF. J is TRBJ2-1 and V is TRBV6-1; D might be TRBD2 (6 bases). Trimming pared 6 bases from V and 7 bases from J, leaving 19 bases between. CDR3 size: 15 residues. Germline assignment: CDR1 MNHNS and CDR2 SASEGT.

The chain is built from TRBV27 and TRBJ1-1, with D possibly TRBD1 on 6 matching bases. The CDR3 extends over 11 amino acids. The V gene's germline CDR1 is MNHEY and CDR2 SMNVEV (reference sequence). V lost 9 bases to trimming and J lost 5 bases, with 10 bases between them. CDR3 in DNA: TGTGCCAGTACAGGGCGGACTGAAGCTTTCTTT. Translation: CASTGRTEAFF.

The rearrangement links TRBV15 to TRBJ2-3; tentatively, D is TRBD2 (5 bases). CDR3 length: 16 residues. Germline V gene sequence: CDR1 LNHNV, CDR2 YYDKDF (reference sequence). Trimming took off 2 bases at V and 5 bases at J, with 17 bases between the two ends. In DNA form, the CDR3 reads TGTGCCACCAGCAGACCCCAGAGAGGGCGGGTAGATACGCAGTATTTT. It is translated as CATSRPQRGRVDTQYF.

V usage is TRBV4-2 and J usage is TRBJ2-1, with 7 bases that match TRBD2. V shed 1 base, J shed 9 bases, and the junction held 9 bases outside the gene matches. CDR3 length: 15 amino acids. Germline loops: CDR1 LGHNA, CDR2 YNFKEQ. The CDR3 nucleotides read TGTGCCAGCAGCCAAGTCTCTCCGGGGGGATCTGAGCAGTTCTTC. It encodes CASSQVSPGGSEQFF.

The V and J genes are TRBV11-2 and TRBJ2-5; tentative D call: TRBD1 (5 bases). The CDR3 extends over 14 amino acids. Germline loops: CDR1 SGHAT, CDR2 FQNNGV. Deletions cut 1 base from V and 5 bases from J, with 11 bases between. The DNA for the CDR3 is TGTGCCAGCAGCTTAGGTCAGGGCTCGGAGACCCAGTACTTC. This encodes CASSLGQGSETQYF.

The V call is TRBV14, the J call TRBJ2-7; no clear D. Germline V gives CDR1 SGHDN, CDR2 FVKESK. The CDR3 contains 12 residues. The germline V and J ends were trimmed by 2 bases and 6 bases, with 8 bases remaining between them. The CDR3 DNA follows: TGTGCCAGCAGCCAATTCCTCCTCGAGCAGTACTTC. Protein: CASSQFLLEQYF.

The CDR3 region is CASSRGLAVVEQYF. The CDR3 coding sequence is TGTGCCAGCAGCAGGGGACTAGCAGTAGTCGAGCAGTACTTC. The V call is TRBV7-8, the J call TRBJ2-7; 9 nucleotides line up with TRBD2. Germline-derived CDR1 and CDR2 are SGHVS and FQNEAQ. V was clipped by 5 bases and J by 6 bases; unmatched bases: 8. The CDR3 totals 14 residues.

This clone was detected only once. The chain employs TRBV5-4 and TRBJ2-7; a possible D gene is TRBD2 (6 bases). This CDR3 is 17 amino acids long. Trimming took off 0 bases at V and 3 bases at J, with 19 bases between the two ends. The germline V gene has CDR1 SGHNT and CDR2 YYREEE (reference sequence). The CDR3 sequence is CASSLAASERGRYEQYF. The CDR3 bases are TGTGCCAGCAGCTTGGCGGCTAGCGAGAGAGGTCGCTACGAGCAGTACTTC. Full variable domain (missing parts from reference TRBV5-4 and TRBJ2-7): ETGVTQSPTHLIKTRGQQVTLRCSSQSGHNTVSWYQQALGQGPQFIFQYYREEENGRGNFPPRFSGLQFPNYSSELNVNALELDDSALYLCASSLAASERGRYEQYFGPGTRLTVT.

The chain has TRBV7-9 and TRBJ1-4; D is undetermined. Deletions cut 5 bases from V and 6 bases from J, with 16 bases between. CDR3 size: 15 residues. Germline assignment: CDR1 SEHNR and CDR2 FQNEAQ (reference sequence). CDR3 in amino acids: CASSPSGPLDEKLFF. DNA for the CDR3: TGTGCCAGCAGCCCCTCAGGTCCCTTGGATGAAAAACTGTTTTTT.

Concerning this clone itself: The junction differs from germline at one of its ends, possibly a read error. The V gene is TRBV4-2, the J gene TRBJ2-7; TRBD1 agrees at 9 bases. The CDR3 spans 17 residues. Germline loops: CDR1 LGHNA, CDR2 YNFKEQ. CDR3 amino acids: CASSQEGAGTGPYEQYF. The CDR3, as DNA: TGTGCCAGCAGTCAAGAGGGGGCCGGGACAGGGCCCTACGAGCAGTACTTC.

V usage is TRBV7-6 and J usage is TRBJ2-5, with D perhaps matching TRBD2 (6 bases). CDR1 and CDR2 from the germline V gene are SGHVS and FNYEAQ. With 8 bases removed from V and 2 bases from J, the gap between germline ends came to 15 bases. The CDR3 is 14 amino acids. In DNA, the CDR3 is TGTGCCAGCTCCAATCGGGGGTTACAAGAGACCCAGTACTTC. Protein product: CASSNRGLQETQYF.

V and J are TRBV28 and TRBJ2-1; 7 bases are a match to TRBD2. There are 15 residues in the CDR3. Germline CDR1 reads MDHEN; CDR2 reads SYDVKM. After removal of 6 bases from V and 0 bases from J, the junction contained 5 bases not matched to a gene. In DNA, the CDR3 is TGTGCCAGCAGGAGACGGGGGGTCTCCTACAATGAGCAGTTCTTC. Protein product: CASRRRGVSYNEQFF.

The V and J genes are TRBV27 and TRBJ2-1; 13 bases are shared with TRBD2. Germline values: CDR1 MNHEY, CDR2 SMNVEV (reference sequence). The CDR3 runs to 17 residues. Germline trimming cut 4 bases from V and 5 bases from J; bases unmatched to any gene: 8. In nucleotides, the CDR3 is TGTGCCAGCAGTTCGGGACTAGCGGGAATCGGCCACAATGAGCAGTTCTTC. Protein: CASSSGLAGIGHNEQFF.

J is TRBJ2-7 and V is TRBV5-1; 10 bases are shared with TRBD2. CDR3 length: 13 residues. V trimming: 3 bases; J trimming: 6 bases; junction bases outside the gene matches: 3. From germline, CDR1 is SGHRS and CDR2 YFSETQ. The CDR3 sequence: CASSSSGGVEQYF. CDR3 bases: TGCGCCAGCAGCTCGAGCGGGGGGGTCGAGCAGTACTTC.

V and J are TRBV11-2 and TRBJ2-1; D gene unclear. Trimming removed 5 bases from V and 4 bases from J, with 6 bases in between. This CDR3 has 12 residues. CDR1 and CDR2 (germline): SGHAT, FQNNGV. The CDR3 region has the DNA TGTGCCAGCAGCGCGTATTACAATGAGCAGTTCTTC. This encodes CASSAYYNEQFF.

V usage is TRBV27 and J usage is TRBJ1-1, with D tentatively TRBD1 (5 bases). V gave up 6 bases and J gave up 1 base, with 12 bases separating them. The CDR3 is 14 amino acids. The germline V gene encodes CDR1 MNHEY and CDR2 SMNVEV (reference sequence). The CDR3 spells CASSLEGRNTEAFF. The CDR3 region has the DNA TGTGCCAGCAGCTTGGAGGGGAGGAACACTGAAGCTTTCTTT.

This clone was recorded only once. The rearrangement uses TRBV5-1 and TRBJ2-7; 10 bases align to TRBD2. Losses at the gene ends were 3 bases for V and 3 bases for J; bases not matched to a gene: 6. The CDR3 consists of 15 residues. Looked up from germline, CDR1 is SGHRS and CDR2 is YFSETQ. For the CDR3, the DNA is TGCGCCAGCAGCTCGCGGGCTAGCGGGAGCTACGAGCAGTACTTC. Residues: CASSSRASGSYEQYF.

The J gene is TRBJ2-4, the V gene TRBV29-1, with TRBD1 identical over 9 bases. The ends lost 7 bases at V and 6 bases at J; junction bases unmatched: 7. The CDR3 contains 13 residues. Germline-derived CDR1 and CDR2 are SQVTM and ANQGSEA. The CDR3 nucleotides read TGCAGCGCCCTGGGACAGGGAGGAAACATTCAGTACTTC. It specifies CSALGQGGNIQYF.

This clone was seen only a few times. The chain links TRBV19 to TRBJ1-5; no clear D gene. The CDR3 extends over 17 amino acids. V dropped 6 bases and J dropped 3 bases, with 21 bases sitting between them. Per germline, CDR1 LNHDA and CDR2 SQIVND (reference sequence). CDR3 residues: CASRRWPKLPLNQPQHF. The CDR3 coding sequence is TGTGCCAGTAGGAGGTGGCCAAAGCTTCCCCTCAATCAGCCCCAGCATTTT.

V gene TRBV10-3 combines with J gene TRBJ2-7, with 8 bases identical to TRBD1. CDR1 and CDR2 from the germline V gene are ENHRY and SYGVKD. With V trimmed by 5 bases and J by 0 bases, 12 bases remained unmatched. This CDR3 comprises 17 residues. Here the CDR3 DNA reads TGTGCCATCAGTCCTACCGTGGGGCAGGGGGCCTCCTACGAGCAGTACTTC. It yields the protein CAISPTVGQGASYEQYF.

The rearrangement joins TRBV4-2 to TRBJ1-1; D might be TRBD1 (5 bases). Germline loops: CDR1 LGHNA, CDR2 YNFKEQ. This CDR3 region has 15 residues. Trimming took 4 bases from V and 7 from J, leaving 19 bases between them. The CDR3 sequence is CASSPGRQGGIEAFF. The CDR3, as DNA: TGTGCCAGCAGCCCGGGGCGTCAGGGCGGGATTGAAGCTTTCTTT.